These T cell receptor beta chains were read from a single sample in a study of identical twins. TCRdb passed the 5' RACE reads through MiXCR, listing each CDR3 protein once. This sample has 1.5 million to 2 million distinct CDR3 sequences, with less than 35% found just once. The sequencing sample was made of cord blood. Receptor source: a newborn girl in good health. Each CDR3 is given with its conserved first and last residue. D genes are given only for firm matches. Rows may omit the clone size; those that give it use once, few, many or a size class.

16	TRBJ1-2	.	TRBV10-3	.	CAISSRTEHFNYGYTF	TGTGCCATCAGTTCAAGGACAGAACATTTTAACTATGGCTACACCTTC
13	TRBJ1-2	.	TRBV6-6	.	CASRPVKVYGYTF	TGTGCCAGCAGACCAGTCAAGGTCTATGGCTACACCTTC
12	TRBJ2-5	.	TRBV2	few	CASSEVPVKQYF	TGTGCCAGCAGTGAGGTCCCTGTAAAGCAGTACTTC
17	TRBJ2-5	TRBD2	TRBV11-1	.	CASTLIGTSVSGETQYF	TGTGCCAGCACCCTAATAGGGACTAGCGTAAGCGGGGAGACCCAGTACTTC
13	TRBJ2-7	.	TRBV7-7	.	CVSSPDDYNEQYF	TGTGTCAGCAGCCCGGACGACTACAATGAGCAGTACTTC
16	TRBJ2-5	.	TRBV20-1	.	CSTRDPGRLDQETQYF	TGCAGTACTAGAGATCCTGGTCGGCTGGATCAAGAGACCCAGTACTTC
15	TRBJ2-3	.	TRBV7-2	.	CASSWVLFGTDTQYF	TGTGCCAGCAGCTGGGTCCTATTTGGCACAGATACGCAGTATTTT
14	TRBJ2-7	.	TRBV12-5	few	CASGLVQGSYEQYF	TGTGCTAGTGGTTTGGTACAGGGCTCCTACGAGCAGTACTTC
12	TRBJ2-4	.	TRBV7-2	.	CASSSLTNPQYF	TGTGCCAGCAGCTCCCTTACAAACCCTCAGTACTTC
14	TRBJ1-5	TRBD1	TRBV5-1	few	CASSETGANQPQHF	TGCGCCAGCAGCGAAACAGGGGCAAATCAGCCCCAGCATTTT
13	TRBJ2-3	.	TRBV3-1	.	CASSRGSPDTQYF	TGTGCCAGCAGCCGGGGGTCCCCAGATACGCAGTATTTT
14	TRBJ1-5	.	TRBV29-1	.	CSVISRSPNQPQHF	TGCAGCGTTATCTCCAGGTCCCCTAATCAGCCCCAGCATTTT
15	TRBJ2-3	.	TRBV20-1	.	CSARDWGGASDTQYF	TGCAGTGCTAGAGATTGGGGGGGGGCCTCAGATACGCAGTATTTT
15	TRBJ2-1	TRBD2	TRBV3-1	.	CASSRACWGGNEQFF	TGTGCCAGCAGCCGAGCCTGTTGGGGGGGCAATGAGCAGTTCTTC